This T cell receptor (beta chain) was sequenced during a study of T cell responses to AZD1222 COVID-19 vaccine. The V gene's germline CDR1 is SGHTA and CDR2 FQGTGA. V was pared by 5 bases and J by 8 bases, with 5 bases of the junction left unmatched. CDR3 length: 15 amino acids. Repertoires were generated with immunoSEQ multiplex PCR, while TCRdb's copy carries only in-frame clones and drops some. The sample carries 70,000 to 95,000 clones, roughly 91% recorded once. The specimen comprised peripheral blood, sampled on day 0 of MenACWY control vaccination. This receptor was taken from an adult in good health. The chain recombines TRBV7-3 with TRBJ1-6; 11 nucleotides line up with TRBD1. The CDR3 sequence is CASSISGQGDSPLHF. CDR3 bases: TGTGCCAGCAGCATCTCGGGACAGGGGGATTCACCCCTCCACTTT.